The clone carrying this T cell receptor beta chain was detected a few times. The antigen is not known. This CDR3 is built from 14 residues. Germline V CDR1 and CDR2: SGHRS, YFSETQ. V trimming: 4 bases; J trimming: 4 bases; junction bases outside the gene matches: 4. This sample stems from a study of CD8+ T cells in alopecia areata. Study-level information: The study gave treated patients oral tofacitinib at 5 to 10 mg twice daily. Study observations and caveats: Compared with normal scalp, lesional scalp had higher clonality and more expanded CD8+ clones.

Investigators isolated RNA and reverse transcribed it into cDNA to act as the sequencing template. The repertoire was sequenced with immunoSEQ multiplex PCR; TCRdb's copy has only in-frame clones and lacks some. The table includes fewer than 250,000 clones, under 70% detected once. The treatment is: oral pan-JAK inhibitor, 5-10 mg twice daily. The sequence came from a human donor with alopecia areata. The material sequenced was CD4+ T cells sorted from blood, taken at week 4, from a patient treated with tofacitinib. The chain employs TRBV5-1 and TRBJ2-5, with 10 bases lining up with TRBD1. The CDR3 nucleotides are TGCGCCAGCAGCACCCGGGACAGGGGAGAGACCCAGTACTTC. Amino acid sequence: CASSTRDRGETQYF.